The 5 T cell receptor beta chains listed next were all sequenced from one sample in a study of T cell responses to AZD1222 COVID-19 vaccine (dated by TCRdb to the early 2020s). The method was the immunoSEQ multiplex PCR assay. Drawn from immuneACCESS, this table holds only the in-frame rearrangements with V and J called that TCRdb kept. Clones are partly lost; checked studies trace under half to an unresolved V gene and leave the rest unexplained. This sample has about 260,000 clones in its table, and 93% of those were observed once. The ten largest clones take up about 0.5% of the sample. This sample's time point label indicates: baseline before first vaccination. The sequenced sample was peripheral blood, obtained on day 0 of AZD1222 vaccination. These receptors were taken from an adult in good health.

The genes are TRBV6-6 and TRBJ1-4, with D uncertain. Germline V lookup: CDR1 MNHNY, CDR2 SVGAGI (reference sequence). The CDR3 is 15 amino acids. The V gene lost 3 bases and the J gene lost 0 bases, with 8 bases spanning the gap. The chain's CDR3 is CASSYYTSTNEKLFF. CDR3 nucleotide sequence: TGTGCCAGCAGTTATTACACCTCAACTAATGAAAAACTGTTTTTT.

The genes are TRBV19 and TRBJ2-2, with 8 bases aligning to TRBD1. J gave up 3 bases and V 6 bases, and 3 bases lay outside the gene matches. The CDR3 extends over 14 amino acids. The V gene's germline CDR1 is LNHDA and CDR2 SQIVND (reference sequence). This CDR3 reads CASRLTGDTGELFF. The CDR3 DNA follows: TGTGCCAGTAGGTTGACAGGGGACACCGGGGAGCTGTTTTTT.

This clone was seen only once. The V and J genes are TRBV6-5 and TRBJ2-7; 7 bases match TRBD1. This CDR3 has 15 residues. V lost 0 bases and J lost 1; bases outside the gene matches: 3. The germline V gene has CDR1 MNHEY and CDR2 SVGAGI. The DNA for the CDR3 is TGTGCCAGCAGTTACTCGGGGGACAGATCCTACGAGCAGTACTTC. Residues: CASSYSGDRSYEQYF.

The chain joins TRBV18 to TRBJ2-7; D possibly corresponds to TRBD1 (6 bases). V lost 0 bases and J 7 bases, leaving 22 bases between the germline ends. The length of the CDR3 is 17 residues. CDR1 and CDR2 from the germline V gene are KGHSH and LQKENI. The CDR3 spells CASSPPFSGVDGREQYF. CDR3 DNA: TGTGCCAGCTCACCACCGTTTTCAGGGGTCGATGGTAGAGAGCAGTACTTC.

The V gene is TRBV28, the J gene TRBJ2-7, with TRBD1 as a possible D gene (5 bases). Germline CDR1 and CDR2: MDHEN and SYDVKM. V dropped 8 bases and J dropped 0 bases, with 11 bases sitting between them. The CDR3 covers 13 residues. The chain's CDR3 is CASFDSSSYEQYF. In nucleotides, the CDR3 is TGTGCCAGCTTCGACAGCAGCTCCTACGAGCAGTACTTC.